The 32 T cell receptor beta chains below were found in one sample sequenced in a study of blood T cell repertoires in COVID-19. Data came from immunoSEQ multiplex PCR; TCRdb stores just in-frame clones and leaves some out. The sample has 300,000 to 400,000 clones; around 90% are singletons. Sequencing was done on a sample of peripheral blood. The receptors stem from a woman under 30 who had recovered from COVID-19.

This rearrangement joins TRBV5-5 to TRBJ1-1; 8 nucleotides align to TRBD1. Losses at the gene ends were 2 bases for V and 10 bases for J; bases not matched to a gene: 10. Germline V gives CDR1 SGHKS, CDR2 YYEKEE (reference sequence). The CDR3 is made up of 14 amino acids. The CDR3 here is CASSLWGQALTAFF. CDR3 in DNA: TGTGCCAGCAGCTTATGGGGACAGGCGTTGACAGCTTTCTTT.

Comment on this clone: Other DNA sequences in the sample encode the same CDR3. The gene calls are TRBV19 and TRBJ2-1, with no clear D. This CDR3 comprises 13 residues. The germline V gene encodes CDR1 LNHDA and CDR2 SQIVND (reference sequence). Deletions cut 1 base from V and 5 bases from J, with 6 bases between. The CDR3 nucleotides read TGTGCCAGTAGTATAGGGCCAAACAATGAGCAGTTCTTC. It codes for CASSIGPNNEQFF.

This chain connects TRBV19 to TRBJ2-1; 11 positions match TRBD2. This CDR3 contains 14 residues. CDR1 is LNHDA and CDR2 is SQIVND in the germline V gene (reference sequence). The V gene end was trimmed by 7 bases and the J gene end by 9 bases; junction bases not matched to a gene: 8. As DNA, the CDR3 is TGTGCCAGTATCCCCCTAGCGGGAGGCGGTGAGCAGTTCTTC. It codes for CASIPLAGGGEQFF.

The V gene is TRBV15, the J gene TRBJ2-1, with TRBD1 as a possible D gene (5 bases). V was pared by 0 bases and J by 6 bases, with 9 bases between. Germline values: CDR1 LNHNV, CDR2 YYDKDF (reference sequence). This CDR3 is built from 14 residues. The CDR3 here is CATSRDLQGNEQFF. The CDR3 nucleotides are TGTGCCACCAGCAGAGATTTGCAGGGCAATGAGCAGTTCTTC.

This rearrangement joins TRBV6-6 to TRBJ2-7; D uncertain. Germline V gene sequence: CDR1 MNHNY, CDR2 SVGAGI (reference sequence). The V and J ends lost 2 bases and 6 bases respectively, with 8 bases between them. The CDR3 totals 12 residues. CDR3 protein: CASSYGRGEQYV. The CDR3 bases are TGTGCCAGCAGTTACGGCAGAGGCGAGCAGTACGTC.

This chain joins TRBV7-2 and TRBJ1-2; D may be TRBD1 (5 bases). The CDR3 runs 15 residues. Per the germline V gene, CDR1 is SGHTA and CDR2 is FQGNSA. The ends were cut back, 5 bases at V and 4 bases at J, with 17 bases in the middle. The CDR3 here is CASSQGGVGSYGYTF. Here the CDR3 DNA reads TGTGCCAGCAGCCAGGGCGGGGTCGGAAGCTATGGCTACACCTTC.

The V and J genes are TRBV9 and TRBJ2-1; 10 bases align to TRBD2. Looked up from germline, CDR1 is SGDLS and CDR2 is YYNGEE. V was clipped by 0 bases and J by 5 bases; unmatched bases: 11. The CDR3 runs to 18 residues. The CDR3 reads CASSVAGASGRIDNEQFF. The CDR3 bases are TGTGCCAGCAGCGTAGCAGGTGCTAGCGGGAGAATAGACAATGAGCAGTTCTTC.

V usage is TRBV5-6 and J usage is TRBJ1-2, with TRBD1 matching over 7 bases. Germline values: CDR1 SGHDT, CDR2 YYEEEE. With 2 bases clipped from V and 2 bases from J, the junction kept 3 bases outside the gene matches. The CDR3 has 14 amino acids. The CDR3 nucleotides read TGTGCCAGCAGCTTAGGGGGCGGAAACTATGGCTACACCTTC. Amino acid sequence: CASSLGGGNYGYTF.

V and J are TRBV7-9 and TRBJ2-1; 11 bases map to TRBD2. Per the germline V gene, CDR1 is SEHNR and CDR2 is FQNEAQ (reference sequence). The CDR3 is 19 residues long. J gave up 6 bases and V 1 base, and 14 bases lay outside the gene matches. The CDR3: CASSLDQGVAGGLGNEQFF. For the CDR3, the DNA is TGTGCCAGCAGCTTAGACCAGGGAGTAGCGGGAGGGCTGGGCAATGAGCAGTTCTTC.

This clone came up once. The chain carries TRBV24-1 and TRBJ2-5, with TRBD2 matching over 10 bases. CDR1 is KGHDR and CDR2 is SFDVKD in the germline V gene. Losses at the gene ends were 2 bases for V and 5 bases for J; bases not matched to a gene: 4. The CDR3 has 15 amino acids. The CDR3, as DNA: TGTGCCACCAGTGATTCTCGAGCGGGAGGGGAGACCCAGTACTTC. Encoded protein: CATSDSRAGGETQYF.

This clone was observed once. The CDR3 carries no conserved terminal phenylalanine or tryptophan, so it likely arises from a read error. It is unclear where the CDR3 begins or ends on the DNA, so no DNA is shown, and the CDR3 is as TCRdb lists it. The V call is TRBV11-3, the J call TRBJ2-7; no check of the table's D call, TRBD1, against the DNA was made. CDR1 and CDR2 from the germline V gene are SGHNT and YENEEA. The CDR3 is 13 residues long, counting both termini. CDR3 loop: CASSLKTGTGLVL.

This clone has just one count. CDR3 protein: CASSEGLAGGYTQYF. As DNA, the CDR3 is TGTGCCAGCAGCGAGGGACTAGCGGGAGGGTATACGCAGTATTTT. The chain has TRBV5-4 and TRBJ2-3; TRBD2 aligns across 16 bases. The CDR3 is made up of 15 amino acids. The ends lost 4 bases at V and 7 bases at J; junction bases unmatched: 3. Germline-derived CDR1 and CDR2 are SGHNT and YYREEE (reference sequence).

The count of this clone is one. V usage is TRBV5-5 and J usage is TRBJ2-1, with a tentative D call TRBD2 (6 bases). Trimming removed 1 base at V and 2 bases at J, with 13 bases between. Germline lookup yields CDR1 SGHKS and CDR2 YYEKEE (reference sequence). CDR3 length: 16 amino acids. The chain's CDR3 is CASSLSPGAPYNEQFF. DNA for the CDR3: TGTGCCAGCAGCTTGAGTCCGGGAGCTCCCTACAATGAGCAGTTCTTC.

V usage is TRBV18 and J usage is TRBJ2-1; 7 bases map to TRBD2. There are 14 residues in the CDR3. Losses at the gene ends were 2 bases for V and 2 bases for J; bases not matched to a gene: 0. Germline CDR1 KGHSH, CDR2 LQKENI. Here the CDR3 reads CASSPGTTYNEQFF. The CDR3 DNA reads as TGTGCCAGCTCACCAGGGACTACCTACAATGAGCAGTTCTTC.

The chain recombines TRBV24-1 with TRBJ2-2; TRBD1 matches at 7 bases. Germline trimming cut 3 bases from V and 2 bases from J; bases unmatched to any gene: 5. CDR1 and CDR2 from the germline V gene are KGHDR and SFDVKD. This CDR3 has 16 residues. CDR3 sequence (DNA): TGTGCCACCAGTGATACGGACAGGAAAAACACCGGGGAGCTGTTTTTT. Encoded protein: CATSDTDRKNTGELFF.

V and J are TRBV11-2 and TRBJ2-7; 11 bases line up with TRBD2. Trimming removed 4 bases from V and 5 bases from J; junction bases left unmatched: 10. Germline V gene data show CDR1 as SGHAT and CDR2 as FQNNGV. The CDR3 is 16 residues long. As DNA, the CDR3 is TGTGCCAGCAGCTCCCGTAGCGGGAGGGCTACCCACGAGCAGTACGTC. This gives the protein CASSSRSGRATHEQYV.

V usage is TRBV6-6 and J usage is TRBJ1-5, with D perhaps TRBD1 (5 bases). CDR3 length: 14 residues. Germline assignment: CDR1 MNHNY and CDR2 SVGAGI (reference sequence). The V end lost 6 bases, the J end lost 6 bases, and 15 bases lay between the germline ends. CDR3 loop: CASSPVRGSQPQHF. In DNA, the CDR3 is TGTGCCAGCAGCCCCGTACGGGGGAGTCAGCCCCAGCATTTT.

The genes are TRBV25-1 and TRBJ1-1; unclear D gene. The germline gives CDR1 MGHDK, CDR2 SYGVNS. With 5 bases removed from V and 0 bases from J, the gap between germline ends came to 7 bases. The CDR3 runs 13 residues. CDR3 amino acids: CASSFQVNTEAFF. CDR3 nucleotide sequence: TGTGCCAGCAGTTTTCAGGTGAACACTGAAGCTTTCTTT. The whole variable domain, remainder taken from reference TRBV25-1 and TRBJ1-1, is EADIYQTPRYLVIGTGKKITLECSQTMGHDKMYWYQQDPGMELHLIHYSYGVNSTEKGDLSSESTVSRIRTEHFPLTLESARPSHTSQYLCASSFQVNTEAFFGQGTRLTVV.

This chain links TRBV9 with TRBJ2-1, with a possible D match to TRBD2 (6 bases). The length of the CDR3 is 17 residues. Germline CDR1 reads SGDLS; CDR2 reads YYNGEE. Deletions cut 0 bases from V and 5 bases from J, with 18 bases between. The CDR3 nucleotides are TGTGCCAGCAGCGTAGCTCCTGCGGGGCCGGCCGACAATGAGCAGTTCTTC. Its translation: CASSVAPAGPADNEQFF.

V gene TRBV11-2 combines with J gene TRBJ1-2; D call uncertain. Deletions cut 7 bases from V and 8 bases from J, with 14 bases between. CDR1 is SGHAT, CDR2 FQNNGV, per germline. The CDR3 covers 12 residues. CDR3 sequence reads: CASNSLAQGYTF. The DNA of the CDR3 is TGTGCCAGCAATTCCCTGGCCCAGGGCTACACCTTC.

This chain links TRBV5-8 with TRBJ1-5; TRBD1 agrees at 8 bases. V was pared by 3 bases and J by 6 bases, with 8 bases of the junction left unmatched. CDR3 length equals 15 residues. CDR1 and CDR2 from the germline V gene are SGHTS and YDEGEE. CDR3 amino acids: CASSSGTGGFQPQHF. Written as DNA, the CDR3 is TGTGCCAGCAGCTCCGGGACAGGAGGGTTTCAGCCCCAGCATTTT.

The rearrangement links TRBV7-9 to TRBJ2-2; 7 nucleotides match TRBD2. CDR1 is SEHNR and CDR2 is FQNEAQ in the germline V gene (reference sequence). The CDR3 loop spans 16 amino acids. V shed 2 bases, J shed 5 bases, and the junction held 8 bases outside the gene matches. CDR3 protein: CASSLFGGSGTGELFF. Here the CDR3 DNA reads TGTGCCAGCAGCTTATTTGGCGGGAGCGGGACCGGGGAGCTGTTTTTT.

The J gene is TRBJ2-3, the V gene TRBV6-2 or TRBV6-3; the match to TRBD1 covers 9 bases. Looked up from germline, CDR1 is MNHEY and CDR2 is SVGEGT. The CDR3 contains 15 residues. The V and J ends lost 4 bases and 2 bases, in that order; junction bases with no gene match: 4. In nucleotides, the CDR3 is TGTGCCAGCAGTTCCGGACAGGGGATCACAGATACGCAGTATTTT. Amino acids: CASSSGQGITDTQYF.

The chain carries TRBV9 and TRBJ1-1, with TRBD1 as a possible D gene (5 bases). Trimming shortened V by 7 bases and J by 0 bases, and 16 bases separated the two germline ends. Looked up from germline, CDR1 is SGDLS and CDR2 is YYNGEE. This CDR3 has 15 amino acids. CDR3 sequence: CASSRGGFMNTEAFF. In DNA form, the CDR3 reads TGTGCCAGCTCTCGCGGGGGATTCATGAACACTGAAGCTTTCTTT.

The chain joins TRBV6-5 to TRBJ1-4, with a tentative D call TRBD1 (6 bases). The CDR3 extends over 15 amino acids. Trimming left V 2 bases short and J 8 bases short, with 15 bases between. Germline-derived CDR1 and CDR2 are MNHEY and SVGAGI. CDR3 coding DNA: TGTGCCAGCAGTTACGGCAGGGGCGCTGGGGAAAAACTGTTTTTT. Protein: CASSYGRGAGEKLFF.

The rearrangement joins TRBV7-9 to TRBJ2-5; 7 bases are a match to TRBD1. Germline V gene lookup returns CDR1 SEHNR and CDR2 FQNEAQ (reference sequence). V lost 5 bases, J lost 1 base, and 7 bases stayed unmatched. The CDR3 has 15 residues. The CDR3 here is CASSPGTDLQETQYF. The CDR3 nucleotides read TGTGCCAGCAGCCCAGGGACAGATCTCCAAGAGACCCAGTACTTC. Looking up the rest from reference TRBV7-9 and TRBJ2-5 gives the full variable domain: DTGVSQNPRHKITKRGQNVTFRCDPISEHNRLYWYRQTLGQGPEFLTYFQNEAQLEKSRLLSDRFSAERPKGSFSTLEIQRTEQGDSAMYLCASSPGTDLQETQYFGPGTRLLVL.

The chain combines TRBV4-1 with TRBJ2-3; D is perhaps TRBD2 (5 bases). The length of the CDR3 is 17 residues. CDR1 is MGHRA and CDR2 is YSYEKL in the germline V gene. V lost 0 bases and J lost 3, with 16 bases in between. The CDR3 is CASSQDPTVGATDTQYF. DNA for the CDR3: TGCGCCAGCAGCCAAGATCCCACGGTGGGAGCGACAGATACGCAGTATTTT.

As for this clone: Since a much larger clone is just one base distant, this may be a read error. The chain has TRBV9 and TRBJ2-5; 14 bases are shared with TRBD2. Trimming removed 4 bases from V and 4 bases from J; junction bases left unmatched: 3. The CDR3 is 15 residues long. Germline CDR1 SGDLS, CDR2 YYNGEE. The chain's CDR3 is CASSPGLAGGETQYF. The CDR3 DNA sequence: TGTGCCAGCAGCCCAGGACTAGCGGGAGGAGAGACCCAGTACTTC.

V gene TRBV7-9 combines with J gene TRBJ2-5; 10 nucleotides align to TRBD2. Germline V CDR1 and CDR2: SEHNR, FQNEAQ (reference sequence). The CDR3 sequence is 15 residues long. The V segment lost 3 bases and the J segment 4 bases; nucleotides outside the gene matches: 5. The CDR3 spells CASSFRSGRVETQYF. The CDR3 DNA reads as TGTGCCAGCAGCTTCCGGAGCGGGAGGGTAGAGACCCAGTACTTC. The full variable domain, rest sourced from reference TRBV7-9 and TRBJ2-5, is DTGVSQNPRHKITKRGQNVTFRCDPISEHNRLYWYRQTLGQGPEFLTYFQNEAQLEKSRLLSDRFSAERPKGSFSTLEIQRTEQGDSAMYLCASSFRSGRVETQYFGPGTRLLVL.

This chain uses TRBV2 with TRBJ1-2, with D hard to call. The CDR3 has 15 residues. Germline CDR1 and CDR2: SNHLY and FYNNEI. Trimming removed 3 bases at V and 1 base at J, with 12 bases between. The CDR3 coding sequence is TGTGCCAGCAGTGATCTGGCAGATTATAACTATGGCTACACCTTC. It translates to CASSDLADYNYGYTF.

This clone occurred a few times. The rearrangement joins TRBV19 to TRBJ1-2, with a possible D match to TRBD1 (5 bases). With 3 bases removed from V and 8 bases from J, the gap between germline ends came to 13 bases. Germline V gives CDR1 LNHDA, CDR2 SQIVND (reference sequence). CDR3 length: 13 amino acids. The CDR3 loop is CASSIKFGGGYTF. In DNA form, the CDR3 reads TGTGCCAGTAGTATCAAGTTTGGGGGGGGCTACACCTTC.

The rearrangement joins TRBV7-6 to TRBJ2-3, with 7 bases aligning to TRBD1. The germline V gene encodes CDR1 SGHVS and CDR2 FNYEAQ. V lost 4 bases to trimming and J lost 0 bases; unmatched junction nucleotides: 7. The CDR3 totals 16 residues. The CDR3 loop reads CASSSRGGQSTDTQYF. In DNA, the CDR3 is TGTGCCAGCAGCTCCCGTGGGGGACAGAGCACAGATACGCAGTATTTT.